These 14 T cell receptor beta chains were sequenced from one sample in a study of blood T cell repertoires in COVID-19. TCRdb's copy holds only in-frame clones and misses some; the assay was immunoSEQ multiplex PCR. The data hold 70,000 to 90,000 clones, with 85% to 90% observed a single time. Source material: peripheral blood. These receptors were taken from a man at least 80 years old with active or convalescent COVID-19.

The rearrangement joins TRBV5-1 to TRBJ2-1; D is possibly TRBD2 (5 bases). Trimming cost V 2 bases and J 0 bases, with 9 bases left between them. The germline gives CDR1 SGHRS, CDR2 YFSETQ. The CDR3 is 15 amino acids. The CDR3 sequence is CASSFERSSYNEQFF. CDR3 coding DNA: TGCGCCAGCAGCTTCGAGCGGAGCTCCTACAATGAGCAGTTCTTC.

The CDR3 is CASRVPRAASVNEQFF. The CDR3 coding sequence is TGTGCCAGCAGAGTCCCGAGGGCCGCATCCGTCAATGAGCAGTTCTTC. The V call is TRBV5-5, the J call TRBJ2-1, with D possibly TRBD2 on 5 matching bases. The germline V gene has CDR1 SGHKS and CDR2 YYEKEE (reference sequence). This CDR3 spans 16 amino acids. Trimming pared 5 bases from V and 6 bases from J, leaving 21 bases between.

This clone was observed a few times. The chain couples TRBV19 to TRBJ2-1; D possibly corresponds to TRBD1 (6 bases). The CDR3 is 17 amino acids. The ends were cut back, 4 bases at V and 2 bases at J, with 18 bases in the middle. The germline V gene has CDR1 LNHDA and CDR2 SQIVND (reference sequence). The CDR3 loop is CASSKNRDPLPYNEQFF. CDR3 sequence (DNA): TGTGCCAGTAGTAAAAACAGGGATCCATTGCCCTACAATGAGCAGTTCTTC. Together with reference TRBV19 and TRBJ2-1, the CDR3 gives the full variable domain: DGGITQSPKYLFRKEGQNVTLSCEQNLNHDAMYWYRQDPGQGLRLIYYSQIVNDFQKGDIAEGYSVSREKKESFPLTVTSAQKNPTAFYLCASSKNRDPLPYNEQFFGPGTRLTVL.

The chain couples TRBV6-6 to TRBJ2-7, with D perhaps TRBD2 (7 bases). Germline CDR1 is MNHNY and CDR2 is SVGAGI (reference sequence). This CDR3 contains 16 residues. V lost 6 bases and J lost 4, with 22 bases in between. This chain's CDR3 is CASSPSGGAPVYEQYV. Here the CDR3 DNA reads TGTGCCAGCAGCCCATCGGGGGGCGCCCCGGTGTACGAGCAGTACGTC.

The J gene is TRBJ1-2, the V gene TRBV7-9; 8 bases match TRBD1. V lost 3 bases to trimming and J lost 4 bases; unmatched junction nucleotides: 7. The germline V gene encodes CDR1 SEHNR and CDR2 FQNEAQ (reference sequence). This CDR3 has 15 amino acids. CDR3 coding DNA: TGTGCCAGCAGCTTGGGTCAGGGGGCAGTCTATGGCTACACCTTC. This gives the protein CASSLGQGAVYGYTF.

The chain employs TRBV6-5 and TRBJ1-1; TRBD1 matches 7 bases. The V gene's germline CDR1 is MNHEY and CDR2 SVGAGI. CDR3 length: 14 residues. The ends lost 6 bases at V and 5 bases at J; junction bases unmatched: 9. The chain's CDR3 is CASRPQGVRTEAFF. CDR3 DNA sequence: TGTGCCAGCAGACCTCAGGGGGTAAGGACTGAAGCTTTCTTT.

CDR3 bases: TGTGCCATCAGTGAGTCGGTAGCGGGAAGCTACGAGCAGTACGTC. Its translation is CAISESVAGSYEQYV. The V gene is TRBV10-3, the J gene TRBJ2-7; 8 bases agree with TRBD2. The germline V gene has CDR1 ENHRY and CDR2 SYGVKD. The J segment lost 3 bases and the V segment lost 0 bases, leaving 4 bases of the junction unmatched. There are 15 residues in the CDR3.

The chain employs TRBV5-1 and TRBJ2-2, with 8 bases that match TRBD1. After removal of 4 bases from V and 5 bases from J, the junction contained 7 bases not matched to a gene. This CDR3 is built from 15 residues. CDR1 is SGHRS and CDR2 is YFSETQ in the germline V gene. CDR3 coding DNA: TGCGCCAGCAGCCCGGACAGGGATGATACCGGGGAGCTGTTTTTT. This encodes CASSPDRDDTGELFF.

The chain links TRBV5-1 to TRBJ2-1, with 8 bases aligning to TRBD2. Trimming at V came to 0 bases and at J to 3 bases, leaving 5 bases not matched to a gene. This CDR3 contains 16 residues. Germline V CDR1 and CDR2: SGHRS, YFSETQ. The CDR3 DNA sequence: TGCGCCAGCAGCTTGGAGGCGGGAGGCGGCTACAATGAGCAGTTCTTC. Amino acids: CASSLEAGGGYNEQFF.

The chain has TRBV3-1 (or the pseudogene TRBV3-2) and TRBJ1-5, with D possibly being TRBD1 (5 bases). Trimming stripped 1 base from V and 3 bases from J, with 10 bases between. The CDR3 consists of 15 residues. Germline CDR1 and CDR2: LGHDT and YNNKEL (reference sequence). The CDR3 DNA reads TGTGCCAGCAGCCAAGCGGGGGACCTCAATCAGCCCCAGCATTTT. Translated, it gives CASSQAGDLNQPQHF.

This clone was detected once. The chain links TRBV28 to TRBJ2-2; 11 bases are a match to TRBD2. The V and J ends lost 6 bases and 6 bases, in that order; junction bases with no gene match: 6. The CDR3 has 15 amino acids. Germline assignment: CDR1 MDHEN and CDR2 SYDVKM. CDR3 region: CASRNSGGASGELFF. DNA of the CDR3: TGTGCCAGCAGGAATAGCGGGGGGGCCTCCGGGGAGCTGTTTTTT.

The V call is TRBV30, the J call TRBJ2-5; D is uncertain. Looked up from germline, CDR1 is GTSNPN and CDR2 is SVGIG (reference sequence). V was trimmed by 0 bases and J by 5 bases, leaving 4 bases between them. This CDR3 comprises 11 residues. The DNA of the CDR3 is TGTGCCTGGAGTGTACGGGAGACCCAGTACTTC. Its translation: CAWSVRETQYF.

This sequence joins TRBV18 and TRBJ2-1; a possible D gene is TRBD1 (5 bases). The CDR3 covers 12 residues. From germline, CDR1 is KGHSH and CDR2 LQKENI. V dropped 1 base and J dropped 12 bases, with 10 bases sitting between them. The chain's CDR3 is CASSPRLTGQFF. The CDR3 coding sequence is TGTGCCAGCTCACCACGGTTAACAGGGCAGTTCTTC.

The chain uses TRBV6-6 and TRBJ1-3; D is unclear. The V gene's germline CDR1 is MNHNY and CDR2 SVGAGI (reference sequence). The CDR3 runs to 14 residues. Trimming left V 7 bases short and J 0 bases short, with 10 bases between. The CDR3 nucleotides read TGTGCCAGCAAGGAGGGAGGCTCTGGAAACACCATATATTTT. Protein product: CASKEGGSGNTIYF.